This entry concerns a single TCR beta chain. This entry is derived from a study of T cell changes during pregnancy in multiple sclerosis. Here immunoSEQ multiplex PCR was the method, and the copy in TCRdb shows in-frame clones only, minus some. The sample contains 38,000 or so clones, about 95% of which appear only once. In germline, CDR1 is SGHAT, CDR2 FQNNGV. CDR3 length: 15 residues. The V and J ends lost 5 bases and 2 bases respectively, with 12 bases between them. The rearrangement uses TRBV11-2 and TRBJ2-2, with a tentative D call TRBD2 (5 bases). The sequence was collected from a female donor with multiple sclerosis, enrolled in a pregnancy study. The material was CD4+ T cells from peripheral blood mononuclear cells, obtained in the second trimester of pregnancy. Here the CDR3 reads CASSPTTGNTGELFF. The DNA of the CDR3 is TGTGCCAGCAGCCCGACGACGGGAAACACCGGGGAGCTGTTTTTT. Using reference TRBV11-2 and TRBJ2-2 for the parts outside the CDR3, the full variable domain is EAGVAQSPRYKIIEKRQSVAFWCNPISGHATLYWYQQILGQGPKLLIQFQNNGVVDDSQLPKDRFSAERLKGVDSTLKIQPAKLEDSAVYLCASSPTTGNTGELFFGEGSRLTVL.